This TCR beta chain is drawn from a study of T cell repertoires in cytomegalovirus infection. Study overall: An indication of both CMV infection and matching HLA type came from public TCR beta signatures.

Trimming removed 3 bases from V and 8 bases from J; junction bases left unmatched: 7. The length of the CDR3 is 14 residues. This clonotype has a handful of counts. The antigen remains unidentified. The study, taken as a whole, reports: Within the response measured ex vivo, HLA-C-restricted CMV-specific TCR beta clonotypes were dominant.

MiXCR, run by TCRdb on the reads, gives a single entry per CDR3 protein. Counted here are a few hundred thousand distinct CDR3 sequences, around 40% occurring once; the ten biggest clones make up about 46%. The specimen was cultured PBMCs, collected from culture after CMV antigen stimulation. This chain connects TRBV12-3 or TRBV12-4 to TRBJ2-1; 7 bases line up with TRBD1. This clonotype originated in a human donor in good health (CMV status not recorded). Some clones in this sample may be carry-over from other donors' samples. The CDR3: CASSFGRGFDEQFF. The CDR3 coding sequence is TGTGCCAGCAGTTTCGGCAGGGGGTTCGATGAGCAGTTCTTC.